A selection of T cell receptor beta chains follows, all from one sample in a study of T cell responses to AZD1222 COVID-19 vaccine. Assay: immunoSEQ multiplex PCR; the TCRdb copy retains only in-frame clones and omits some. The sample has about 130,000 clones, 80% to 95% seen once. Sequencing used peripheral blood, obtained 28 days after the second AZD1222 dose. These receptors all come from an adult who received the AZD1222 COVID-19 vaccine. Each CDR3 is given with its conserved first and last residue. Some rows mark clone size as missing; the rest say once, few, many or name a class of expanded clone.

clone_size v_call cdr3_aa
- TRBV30 CAWSTTGAVGYTF
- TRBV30 CAWRGDGNYGYTF
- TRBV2 CASSAGSGGNQPQHF
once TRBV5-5 CASSFAGATYGYTF
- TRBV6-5 CASSYSSGSATDTQYF
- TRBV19 CASSFTVAGSNEQFF
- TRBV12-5 CASGFGTGGYNEQFF
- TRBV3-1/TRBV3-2 CASSQGFDEKLFF
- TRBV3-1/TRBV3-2 CASSHAGTSGSYEQYF
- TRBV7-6 CASSLGQSGGGTDTQYF
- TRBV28 CASSSEPREQYF
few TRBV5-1 CASRLDTEETQYF
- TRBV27 CASSLSGILGPLHF
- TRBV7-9 CASSPDRISYEQYF
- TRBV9 CASSLDRGQTEAFF
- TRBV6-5 CASKASGTYEQYF
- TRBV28 CASSQARGNSPLHF
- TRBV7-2 CASSSGTGVNSPLHF
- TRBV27 CASSFGGESYTF
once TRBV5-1 CASSWGGGADTGELFF
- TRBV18 CASSPPGLAGGRETQYF
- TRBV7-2 CASSLVRGQGSYNEQFF
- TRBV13 CASSPGQGQGKLFF
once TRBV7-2 CASTAVVTIFGYTF
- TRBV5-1 CASSLEGFRNSPLHF
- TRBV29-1 CSGLSIGAGETYEQYF
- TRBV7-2 CASSLAPEIYGYTF
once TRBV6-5 CASSYLGGRGDTEAFF
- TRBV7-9 CASSAPGTGDTGELFF
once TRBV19 CASSIRQGSWGKNIQYF
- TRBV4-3 CASSLEGDANTGELFF
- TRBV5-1 CASSWDSSQETQYF
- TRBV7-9 CASSAATSGREGTGELFF
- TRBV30 CAWSLRMSPLHF
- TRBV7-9 CASSLGLNSPLHF
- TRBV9 CASSVAGTTSYEQYF
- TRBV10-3 CAIKEEGSNQPQHF
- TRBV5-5 CASSPYKMSSGNTIYF
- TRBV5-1 CASSLVTGQSPLHF
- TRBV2 CASSVSASGMLTDTQYF
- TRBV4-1 CASNDGGSGEQYF
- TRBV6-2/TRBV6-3 CASSTANTEAFF
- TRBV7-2 CASSQAMNPPTDTQYF
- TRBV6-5 CASSTPRLAGYTF
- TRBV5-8 CASSHLANQPQHF
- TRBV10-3 CAISGTSGLYNEQFF
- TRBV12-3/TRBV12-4 CASLQSTNEKLFF
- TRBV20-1 CSASGDRPGSYEQYF
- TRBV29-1 CSAATGQEKPEAFF
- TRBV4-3 CASSRDRASYNEQFF
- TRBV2 CASSETPGGEETQYF
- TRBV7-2 CASSYPELGNIQYF
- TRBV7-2 CASSARDRGRGQFF
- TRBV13 CASSPTDGGAAKSPLHF
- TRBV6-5 CASSRPGTSNYEQYF